Shown below are 25 T cell receptor beta chains from a single sample sequenced in a study of T cell responses to AZD1222 COVID-19 vaccine. Clones were read by immunoSEQ multiplex PCR, and TCRdb kept only the in-frame ones, dropping some. Of some 120,000 clones in the sample, around 86% were seen once. This sample comprised peripheral blood, obtained on day 0 of AZD1222 vaccination. These receptors were obtained from an adult in good health.

The chain combines TRBV5-6 with TRBJ1-6; D is ambiguous. Germline CDR1 reads SGHDT; CDR2 reads YYEEEE. Trimming stripped 5 bases from V and 10 bases from J, with 10 bases between. This CDR3 spans 12 amino acids. Written as DNA, the CDR3 is TGTGCCAGCAGTACCTCATTATCACCCCTCCACTTT. Protein product: CASSTSLSPLHF.

The sample holds one count of this clone. The chain recombines TRBV7-9 with TRBJ2-5; a weak D match, TRBD1 (5 bases). Trimming pared 4 bases from V and 1 base from J, leaving 10 bases between. The CDR3 runs to 14 residues. CDR1 and CDR2 (germline): SEHNR, FQNEAQ (reference sequence). This CDR3 reads CASSSRQLQETQYF. Here the CDR3 DNA reads TGTGCCAGCAGCTCCAGACAGCTCCAAGAGACCCAGTACTTC. Complete variable domain (other parts from reference TRBV7-9 and TRBJ2-5): DTGVSQNPRHKITKRGQNVTFRCDPISEHNRLYWYRQTLGQGPEFLTYFQNEAQLEKSRLLSDRFSAERPKGSFSTLEIQRTEQGDSAMYLCASSSRQLQETQYFGPGTRLLVL.

This chain joins TRBV2 and TRBJ2-7, with 10 bases matching TRBD2. CDR1 is SNHLY, CDR2 FYNNEI, per germline. CDR3 length: 15 amino acids. The ends lost 4 bases at V and 4 bases at J; junction bases unmatched: 7. Here the CDR3 reads CASSVQISGGYEQYF. For the CDR3, the DNA is TGTGCCAGCAGTGTGCAGATTAGCGGGGGGTACGAGCAGTACTTC.

A single count supports this clone. The chain has TRBV9 and TRBJ2-7; tentative D call: TRBD2 (5 bases). Deletions cut 0 bases from V and 4 bases from J, with 8 bases between. The CDR3 is 13 residues long. The V gene's germline CDR1 is SGDLS and CDR2 YYNGEE. The CDR3 coding sequence is TGTGCCAGCAGCGTAGTTCCGGGGTACGAGCAGTACTTC. Translating gives CASSVVPGYEQYF.

The gene calls are TRBV7-2 and TRBJ2-1; D call uncertain. Trimming left V 2 bases short and J 9 bases short, with 11 bases between. This CDR3 is 13 amino acids long. The germline V gene encodes CDR1 SGHTA and CDR2 FQGNSA. CDR3 sequence: CASSLSTAVEQFF. The CDR3 coding sequence is TGTGCCAGCAGCTTAAGCACGGCTGTTGAGCAGTTCTTC. The complete variable domain, with remaining parts taken from reference TRBV7-2 and TRBJ2-1, reads GAGVSQSPSNKVTEKGKDVELRCDPISGHTALYWYRQSLGQGLEFLIYFQGNSAPDKSGLPSDRFSAERTGGSVSTLTIQRTQQEDSAVYLCASSLSTAVEQFFGPGTRLTVL.

This rearrangement joins TRBV7-8 to TRBJ2-7; no firm D call. This CDR3 region has 11 residues. CDR1 SGHVS and CDR2 FQNEAQ come from the germline V gene. Trimming removed 7 bases at V and 7 bases at J, with 11 bases between. The CDR3 spells CASTSAAEQYF. The DNA of the CDR3 is TGTGCCAGCACCTCCGCGGCTGAGCAGTACTTC.

This clone occurred once. In DNA form, the CDR3 reads TGTGCCAGCAGCGCGGGACAGGGCCCCCACTATGGCTACACCTTC. Translated: CASSAGQGPHYGYTF. The rearrangement uses TRBV9 and TRBJ1-2; 9 bases match TRBD1. Germline V lookup: CDR1 SGDLS, CDR2 YYNGEE. This CDR3 is built from 15 residues. Unmatched junction bases numbered 6, after V lost 3 bases and J lost 3 bases.

V and J are TRBV27 and TRBJ2-3; the match to TRBD2 covers 11 bases. The junction had 12 bases not matched to a gene; V was cut back by 6 bases and J by 4 bases. Germline assignment: CDR1 MNHEY and CDR2 SMNVEV (reference sequence). The CDR3 length is 17 residues. Written as DNA, the CDR3 is TGTGCCAGCAGCAACGCCCCTCTAGCGGGGGGCCCAGATACGCAGTATTTT. This gives the protein CASSNAPLAGGPDTQYF.

The chain links TRBV7-8 to TRBJ2-7, with 11 bases fitting TRBD1. Per germline, CDR1 SGHVS and CDR2 FQNEAQ. The CDR3 loop spans 15 amino acids. The J segment lost 3 bases and the V segment lost 2 bases, leaving 3 bases of the junction unmatched. This CDR3 reads CASSLRTGGFYEQYF. CDR3 nucleotides: TGTGCCAGCAGCTTACGGACAGGGGGCTTCTACGAGCAGTACTTC.

The genes are TRBV21-1 and TRBJ1-1. TRBV21-1 is a pseudogene. The CDR3 sequence is 14 residues long. In DNA, the CDR3 is TGTGCCAGCAGCAAAGTTGAGTGTTGGACTGAAGCTTTCTTT. It specifies CASSKVECWTEAFF.

This sequence joins TRBV5-1 and TRBJ2-7, with TRBD1 as a possible D gene (6 bases). Trimming pared 4 bases from V and 6 bases from J, leaving 20 bases between. The CDR3 spans 15 residues. Germline V gene sequence: CDR1 SGHRS, CDR2 YFSETQ. CDR3 in amino acids: CASSRGQSTTGEQYF. Written as DNA, the CDR3 is TGCGCCAGCAGCCGCGGACAGTCGACCACTGGCGAGCAGTACTTC.

The gene calls are TRBV6-5 and TRBJ2-7, with TRBD1 matching over 9 bases. This CDR3 spans 16 amino acids. Germline V CDR1 and CDR2: MNHEY, SVGAGI. With V trimmed by 2 bases and J by 3 bases, 8 bases remained unmatched. The CDR3 loop reads CASSYDRGESGYEQYF. The CDR3 bases are TGTGCCAGCAGTTACGACAGGGGGGAATCTGGCTACGAGCAGTACTTC.

Here the CDR3 reads CASSSLAGHINEKLFF. Written as DNA, the CDR3 is TGTGCCAGCAGCTCACTAGCTGGACACATAAATGAAAAACTGTTTTTT. The chain couples TRBV7-8 to TRBJ1-4; perhaps TRBD1 as D (5 bases). In germline, CDR1 is SGHVS, CDR2 FQNEAQ. V was cut by 4 bases and J by 5 bases, with 17 bases left in between. The CDR3 has 16 amino acids. Full variable domain (missing parts from reference TRBV7-8 and TRBJ1-4): GAGVSQSPRYKVAKRGQDVALRCDPISGHVSLFWYQQALGQGPEFLTYFQNEAQLDKSGLPSDRFFAERPEGSVSTLKIQRTQQEDSAVYLCASSSLAGHINEKLFFGSGTQLSVL.

The CDR3, as DNA: TGTGCCAGCAGCTTCTCCCAGCGGCCCGGGACTAATGAAAAACTGTTTTTT. This gives the protein CASSFSQRPGTNEKLFF. The V and J genes are TRBV7-8 and TRBJ1-4; D gene ambiguous. Germline V gene lookup returns CDR1 SGHVS and CDR2 FQNEAQ. The CDR3 sequence is 17 residues long. Trimming removed 3 bases at V and 2 bases at J, with 16 bases between. Full variable domain (outside the CDR3, taken from reference TRBV7-8 and TRBJ1-4): GAGVSQSPRYKVAKRGQDVALRCDPISGHVSLFWYQQALGQGPEFLTYFQNEAQLDKSGLPSDRFFAERPEGSVSTLKIQRTQQEDSAVYLCASSFSQRPGTNEKLFFGSGTQLSVL.

The chain carries TRBV12-5 and TRBJ2-7, with D tentatively TRBD2 (5 bases). Germline CDR1 LGHNT, CDR2 FRNRAP. V lost 6 bases and J lost 4, with 13 bases in between. The CDR3 consists of 13 residues. CDR3 DNA: TGTGCTAGTGGGGTGGGAGTTCTGTACGAGCAGTACTTC. Translation: CASGVGVLYEQYF.

V usage is TRBV5-6 and J usage is TRBJ2-4, with D tentatively TRBD2 (7 bases). The CDR3 runs 15 residues. V was clipped by 2 bases and J by 10 bases, with 19 bases between them. The V gene's germline CDR1 is SGHDT and CDR2 YYEEEE. The CDR3 sequence: CASSLMAGGGGIQYF. In DNA form, the CDR3 reads TGTGCCAGCAGCTTAATGGCCGGGGGCGGGGGAATTCAGTACTTC.

The chain couples TRBV30 to TRBJ1-1; no clear D gene. Germline V CDR1 and CDR2: GTSNPN, SVGIG (reference sequence). V shed 0 bases and J shed 7 bases, with 12 bases lying between them. The CDR3 length is 13 residues. The CDR3 DNA reads as TGTGCCTGGAGTGTAGGCAGGAGGCTTGAAGCTTTCTTT. Its translation: CAWSVGRRLEAFF.

The chain joins TRBV7-2 to TRBJ1-2, with a tentative D call TRBD1 (5 bases). The CDR3 is made up of 14 amino acids. Looked up from germline, CDR1 is SGHTA and CDR2 is FQGNSA. Trimming took off 5 bases at V and 7 bases at J, with 17 bases between the two ends. CDR3 amino acids: CASSIIQGFGGYTF. The DNA for the CDR3 is TGTGCCAGCAGCATCATTCAGGGATTTGGTGGCTACACCTTC.

The rearrangement uses TRBV2 and TRBJ2-1; D gene ambiguous. V was cut by 3 bases and J by 11 bases, with 11 bases left in between. From germline, CDR1 is SNHLY and CDR2 FYNNEI. There are 12 residues in the CDR3. The CDR3 sequence: CASSELAVKQFF. In DNA form, the CDR3 reads TGTGCCAGCAGTGAGTTAGCCGTGAAGCAGTTCTTC.

This rearrangement joins TRBV7-9 to TRBJ2-3, with TRBD2 matching 9 bases. After removal of 6 bases from V and 2 bases from J, the junction contained 9 bases not matched to a gene. Germline loops: CDR1 SEHNR, CDR2 FQNEAQ (reference sequence). The CDR3 loop spans 16 amino acids. For the CDR3, the DNA is TGTGCCAGCAGGACAACCGGGACTAGCTCCACAGATACGCAGTATTTT. Its protein is CASRTTGTSSTDTQYF. Full variable domain (rest looked up from reference TRBV7-9 and TRBJ2-3): DTGVSQNPRHKITKRGQNVTFRCDPISEHNRLYWYRQTLGQGPEFLTYFQNEAQLEKSRLLSDRFSAERPKGSFSTLEIQRTEQGDSAMYLCASRTTGTSSTDTQYFGPGTRLTVL.

The chain has TRBV2 and TRBJ2-1; 8 bases map to TRBD1. The CDR3 covers 13 residues. From germline, CDR1 is SNHLY and CDR2 FYNNEI. Trimming cost V 8 bases and J 10 bases; bases outside gene matches: 10. CDR3 sequence: CASGSNRGWEQFF. As DNA, the CDR3 is TGTGCCAGCGGATCTAACAGGGGGTGGGAGCAGTTCTTC.

The V call is TRBV4-1, the J call TRBJ2-7; D is unresolved. The CDR3 covers 15 residues. CDR1 is MGHRA and CDR2 is YSYEKL in the germline V gene. The V end was cut by 4 bases, the J end by 2 bases, with 15 bases between. As DNA, the CDR3 is TGCGCCAGCAGCCCCGGGCCTTCACCTACCTACGAGCAGTACTTC. Translating it yields CASSPGPSPTYEQYF.

The chain joins TRBV5-6 to TRBJ1-1; D is unclear. This CDR3 has 13 amino acids. The germline gives CDR1 SGHDT, CDR2 YYEEEE. The ends were cut back, 0 bases at V and 5 bases at J, with 8 bases in the middle. The CDR3 DNA is TGTGCCAGCAGCTTGGGAGGGAGGACTGAAGCTTTCTTT. This codes for CASSLGGRTEAFF.

V gene TRBV4-3 combines with J gene TRBJ2-3; TRBD1 might be the D (5 bases). In germline, CDR1 is LGHNA, CDR2 YSLEER. The CDR3 is 15 amino acids. V lost 0 bases and J 4 bases, leaving 11 bases between the germline ends. In nucleotides, the CDR3 is TGCGCCAGCAGCCAAGAACGGATAGGGGCAGATACGCAGTATTTT. Translated, it gives CASSQERIGADTQYF.

The V gene is TRBV4-2, the J gene TRBJ2-2; D is uncertain. This CDR3 is 15 amino acids long. Between the trimmed V and J ends, which lost 1 base and 3 bases, there was a span of 9 bases. Germline V gene lookup returns CDR1 LGHNA and CDR2 YNFKEQ. The CDR3: CASSQVQADTGELFF. The CDR3 bases are TGTGCCAGCAGCCAAGTTCAGGCAGACACCGGGGAGCTGTTTTTT.